This TCR beta chain was documented in a study of beta chain features in type 1 diabetes. Reverse transcription of all isolated RNA meant that expressed TCRB transcripts were sequenced. The read count averaged about 3.57 million across naive, central memory and regulatory T cell samples. This table comes from immunoSEQ multiplex PCR, and its TCRdb copy is limited to in-frame clones, with some not included. Among about 900,000 clones listed, roughly 17% were seen once. CDR3 size: 16 residues. Germline V CDR1 and CDR2: MGHDK, SYGVNS. The ends were cut back, 3 bases at V and 2 bases at J, with 11 bases in the middle. Blood was collected once per donor into heparin, averaging about 100 mL. Cells sorted by CD45RO/CCR7/CD25/CD127/CD95/CD27 comprised CD4+ naive, central memory, regulatory and stem cell-like memory cells.

This chain uses TRBV25-1 with TRBJ2-6; D might be TRBD1 (6 bases). Material: naive CD4+ T cells from blood. This clonotype was sampled from a woman under 30 in good health. Written as DNA, the CDR3 is TGTGCCAGCAGTGAGGCAGGGGCAACTGGGGCCAACGTCCTGACTTTC. It translates to CASSEAGATGANVLTF.